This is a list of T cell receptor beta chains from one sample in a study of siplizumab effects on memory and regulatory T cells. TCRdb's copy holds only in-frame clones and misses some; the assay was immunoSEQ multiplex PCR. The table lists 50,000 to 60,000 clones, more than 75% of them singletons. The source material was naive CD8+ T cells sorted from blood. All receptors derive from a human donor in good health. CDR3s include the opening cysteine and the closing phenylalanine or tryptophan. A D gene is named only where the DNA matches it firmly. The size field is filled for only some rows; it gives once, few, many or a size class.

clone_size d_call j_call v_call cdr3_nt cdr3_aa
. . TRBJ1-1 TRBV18 TGTGCCAGCTCACTTGGCTCAGGGGACACTGAAGCTTTCTTT CASSLGSGDTEAFF
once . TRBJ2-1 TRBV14 TGTGCCAGCAGGGACTCCTCCTACAATGAGCAGTTCTTC CASRDSSYNEQFF
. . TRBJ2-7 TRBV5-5 TGTGCCAGCAGCTTGGAAGTTTTTAGCTCCTACGAGCAGTACTTC CASSLEVFSSYEQYF
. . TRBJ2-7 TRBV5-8 TGTGCCAGCAGCTCCGGCGTCGGCGAGCAGTACTTC CASSSGVGEQYF
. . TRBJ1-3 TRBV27 TGTGCCAGCAGTACACGGGACTCGGCGGCTGGAAACACCATATATTTT CASSTRDSAAGNTIYF
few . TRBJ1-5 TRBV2 TGTGCCAGCAGTGCGGGGTACGGCGACAATCAGCCCCAGCATTTT CASSAGYGDNQPQHF
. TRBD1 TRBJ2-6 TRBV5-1 TGCGCCAGCAGCCTAGGGACAGGGGAACCCTCTGGGGCCAACGTCCTGACTTTC CASSLGTGEPSGANVLTF
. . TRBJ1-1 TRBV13 TGTGCCAGCAGCCTCAGGGCCACTGAAGCTTTCTTT CASSLRATEAFF
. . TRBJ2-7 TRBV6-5 TGTGCCAGCAGGCTCGGGGGAACCTACGAGCAGTACTTC CASRLGGTYEQYF
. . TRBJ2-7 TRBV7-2 TGTGCCAGCAGCTCGGGCGACAATCCCTACGAGCAGTACTTC CASSSGDNPYEQYF
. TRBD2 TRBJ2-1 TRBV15 TGTGCCACCAGCAGTACCCGGGAGGGGAACAATGAGCAGTTCTTC CATSSTREGNNEQFF
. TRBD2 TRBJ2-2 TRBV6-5 TGTGGAGGGGACTATACTATCGCCGGGGAGCTGTTTTTT CGGDYTIAGELFF
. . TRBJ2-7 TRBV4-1 TGCGCCAGCAGCCTGAAAGTAGGGGAGCAGTACTTC CASSLKVGEQYF
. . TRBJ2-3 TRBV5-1 TGCGCCAGCAGCTTGGAGGACATTTACACAGATACGCAGTATTTT CASSLEDIYTDTQYF
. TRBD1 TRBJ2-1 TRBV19 TGTGCCAGTAGTATAGCTGGGACAGCCTACAATGAGCAGTTCTTC CASSIAGTAYNEQFF
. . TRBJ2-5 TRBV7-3 TGTGCCAGCAGCTTAACATACGCAGCGTACCAAGAGACCCAGTACTTC CASSLTYAAYQETQYF
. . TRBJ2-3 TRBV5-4 TGTGCCAGCAGCTTTGGCCTCACAGATACGCAGTATTTT CASSFGLTDTQYF
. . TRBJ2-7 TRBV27 TGTGCCAGTGGGACCTACGAGCAGTACTTC CASGTYEQYF
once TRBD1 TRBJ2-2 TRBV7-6 TGTGCCAGCAGCCCGACAGGGTCGGGCGGGGAGCTGTTTTTT CASSPTGSGGELFF
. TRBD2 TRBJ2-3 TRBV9 TGTGCCAGCAGCGTAGTAGCGGGGTATGCAGATACGCAGTATTTT CASSVVAGYADTQYF
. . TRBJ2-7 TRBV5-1 TGCGCCAGCAGCTTGATGACAGGCCCCGAGCAGTACTTC CASSLMTGPEQYF
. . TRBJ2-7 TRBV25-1 TGTGCCAGCAGTAAACTCGGGACGGCCAACTACGAGCAGTACTTC CASSKLGTANYEQYF